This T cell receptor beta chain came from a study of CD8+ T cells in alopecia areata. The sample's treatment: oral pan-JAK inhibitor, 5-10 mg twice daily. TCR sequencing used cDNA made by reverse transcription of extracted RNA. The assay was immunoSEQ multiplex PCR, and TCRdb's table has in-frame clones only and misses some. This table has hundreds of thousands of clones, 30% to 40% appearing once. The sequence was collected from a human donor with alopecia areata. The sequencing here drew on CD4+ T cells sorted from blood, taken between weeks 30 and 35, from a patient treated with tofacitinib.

The chain's CDR3 is CAWSALTSGTGVYEQYF. CDR3 sequence (DNA): TGTGCCTGGAGTGCCCTCACGTCCGGGACAGGGGTATACGAGCAGTACTTC. The chain couples TRBV30 to TRBJ2-7; 10 bases align to TRBD1. The CDR3 is made up of 17 amino acids. Trimming took 1 base from V and 4 from J; bases not matched to a gene: 13. CDR1 is GTSNPN, CDR2 SVGIG, per germline (reference sequence).